A single T cell receptor beta chain is shown here with its context. As yet, its antigen is unknown. Primers included in the PCR were 60 Vbeta and 13 Jbeta primers. Clones were sequenced by immunoSEQ multiplex PCR, and TCRdb holds only the in-frame ones, with some missing. The sample lists approximately 100,000 clones; about two thirds were seen once. This entry comes from a study of cytomegalovirus exposure and HLA in healthy donors. Study findings and constraints: An ancestry cluster, one associated with Asian ancestry, reportedly showed fewer N-insertions than the approximately 700-donor mean in a later analysis. The authors listed 180 or so TCR beta chains as cytomegalovirus-associated.

This CDR3 region has 14 residues. V was shortened by 4 bases and J by 1 base, with 10 bases between the two germline ends. Germline CDR1 and CDR2: MNHNS and SASEGT. The source is a female donor in good health and CMV-seronegative. Sequencing input: PBMCs. The V call is TRBV6-1, the J call TRBJ1-2; D not resolved. CDR3 residues: CASSGNSLNYGYTF. The CDR3 DNA follows: TGTGCCAGCAGTGGAAACAGCCTTAACTATGGCTACACCTTC.